These T cell receptor beta chains were read from a single sample in a study of blood T cell repertoires in COVID-19. Only in-frame clones appear in the TCRdb table, and some are missing; sequencing was by immunoSEQ multiplex PCR. The data hold approximately 230,000 clones, with 85% to 90% observed a single time. The sequencing input was PBMCs or T cells enriched from blood (not recorded which). Receptor source: a man aged 35-49 years who had recovered from COVID-19. The CDR3 runs from the conserved cysteine through the conserved F or W. Each record gives: CDR3 length, clone size, J gene, V gene, CDR3 protein. Some rows mark clone size as missing; the rest say once, few, many or name a class of expanded clone.

14	-	TRBJ1-4	TRBV7-9	CASSLEGRAEKLFF
14	-	TRBJ2-7	TRBV6-5	CASRDSGGAYEQYF
16	-	TRBJ2-1	TRBV7-9	CASSQGGTVGYNEQFF
13	-	TRBJ2-7	TRBV28	CASRVQGGNEQYF
15	-	TRBJ2-2	TRBV27	CASSLRTSNTGELFF
15	-	TRBJ2-1	TRBV3-1/TRBV3-2	CASSPGTGYYNEQFF
13	-	TRBJ2-5	TRBV5-5	CASSWDYAETQYF
13	-	TRBJ2-6	TRBV9	CASSVSGANVLTF
15	-	TRBJ2-1	TRBV18	CASSPSSGAYNEQFF
14	-	TRBJ1-4	TRBV2	CASSEAGGVGELFF
14	-	TRBJ2-1	TRBV11-2	CASSPLQSYNEQFF
14	-	TRBJ1-2	TRBV18	CASSGGQIHYGYTF
14	once	TRBJ2-3	TRBV10-3	CAISDTWGLDTQYF
15	-	TRBJ2-7	TRBV27	CASSLNSLSFYEQYF
16	-	TRBJ1-6	TRBV9	CASSALPENYNSPLHF
12	-	TRBJ1-6	TRBV4-3	CASSLQNSPLHF
15	-	TRBJ2-7	TRBV6-2/TRBV6-3	CASSYGYSPIDEQYF
19	-	TRBJ2-5	TRBV5-1	CASSSRGLAAGLSQETQYF
16	-	TRBJ1-3	TRBV5-8	CASSSSYSSSGNTIYF
14	-	TRBJ1-4	TRBV7-6	CASSLGQTDEKLFF
17	few	TRBJ1-6	TRBV9	CASSPEGGPRPNSPLHF
13	few	TRBJ2-7	TRBV29-1	CSVAPSGTYEQYF
14	few	TRBJ1-1	TRBV19	CASSSQPGVTEAFF
14	-	TRBJ2-1	TRBV7-2	CASSLGGGGNEQFF
14	-	TRBJ1-2	TRBV3-1/TRBV3-2	CASRPQGLDYGYTF
13	-	TRBJ1-1	TRBV5-1	CASSLDGGDRRIF
15	-	TRBJ2-7	TRBV3-1/TRBV3-2	CASSQGSTSGYEQYF
13	once	TRBJ1-6	TRBV12-3/TRBV12-4	CASRQGYNSPLHF
17	-	TRBJ2-7	TRBV5-4	CASSLQTSGGTFYEQYF
13	-	TRBJ2-5	TRBV2	CASTGLVGETQYF
17	-	TRBJ2-3	TRBV7-2	CASSFGAGGWGTDTQYF